The clone carrying this T cell receptor (beta chain) was detected many times. The antigen remains undetermined. The entry originates in a study of blood T cells in healthy people across ages. General study findings and limits: Older individuals had lower TCR beta diversity per million T cells (the decline was roughly linear).

It was with a sample-barcoded 5' primer and a J-beta primer mix that a second PCR of about 7 to 12 cycles was run. The authors tagged each cDNA molecule using a template-switch adaptor with 12 random nucleotides. TCRdb passed the 5' RACE reads through MiXCR, listing each CDR3 protein once. The sample contains approximately 900,000 distinct CDR3 sequences, 25% to 30% of which appear only once. CDR1 is KGHSH, CDR2 LQKENI, per germline. Trimming took 1 base from V and 6 from J, leaving 7 bases between them. CDR3 length equals 14 residues. These data were likewise used in another study, on T cells of mothers and their children. From that paper: Primer M1S, used in the second PCR, introduced sample barcodes and 2-4 random nucleotides. Related mother-child pairs showed slightly higher but non-significant overlap than unrelated pairs.

This chain joins TRBV18 and TRBJ1-6; D uncertain. The clonotype comes from a woman between 40 and 55 years old in good health. The specimen sequenced was blood. CDR3 sequence: CASSPQGANSPLHF. DNA for the CDR3: TGTGCCAGCTCACCACAGGGAGCTAATTCACCCCTCCACTTT.